These T cell receptor beta chains were read from a single sample in a study of T cell changes during pregnancy in multiple sclerosis. Some clones are missing from TCRdb's copy, which holds only in-frame ones; the method was immunoSEQ multiplex PCR. The data show around 92,000 clones, about 94% seen once. The sequencing used peripheral blood, collected in the third trimester of pregnancy. All receptors come from a female donor with multiple sclerosis, enrolled in a pregnancy study. CDR3s include the opening cysteine and the closing phenylalanine or tryptophan. A D gene is named only where the DNA matches it firmly. Where a row states a size, it is once, few, many or the class of an expanded clone; other rows omit it.

j_call v_call clone_size d_call cdr3_aa cdr3_nt
TRBJ1-2 TRBV4-1 NA NA CASSQAGTGTIRGYTF TGCGCCAGCAGCCAAGCGGGCACAGGGACCATTCGTGGCTACACCTTC
TRBJ2-7 TRBV19 NA TRBD1 CASSMTGGEQYF TGTGCCAGTAGTATGACAGGGGGGGAGCAGTACTTC
TRBJ1-1 TRBV29-1 NA NA CSGSGAGPEAFF TGCAGCGGGTCGGGTGCAGGGCCTGAAGCTTTCTTT
TRBJ2-7 TRBV29-1 NA TRBD2 CSVGRLAGEGYEQYF TGCAGCGTTGGTCGACTAGCGGGAGAAGGCTACGAGCAGTACTTC
TRBJ1-1 TRBV7-6 NA NA CASSDHLGGNTEAFF TGTGCCAGCAGCGACCACTTAGGGGGGAACACTGAAGCTTTCTTT
TRBJ2-1 TRBV27 NA NA CASSPNSASSYNEQFF TGTGCCAGCAGTCCCAATAGCGCGAGCTCCTACAATGAGCAGTTCTTC
TRBJ2-7 TRBV4-1 NA TRBD1 CASSQLTGEYEQYF TGCGCCAGCAGCCAACTGACAGGGGAGTACGAGCAGTACTTC
TRBJ1-1 TRBV19 NA NA CASSTGGFTEAFF TGTGCCAGTAGTACCGGGGGTTTCACTGAAGCTTTCTTT
TRBJ2-1 TRBV7-2 NA NA CASSLARHQRVTHVPYNEQFF TGTGCCAGCAGCTTAGCACGTCACCAGCGGGTCACCCATGTCCCCTACAATGAGCAGTTCTTC
TRBJ2-7 TRBV6-5 NA NA CASSLLGGEQYF TGTGCCAGCAGCTTACTAGGGGGCGAGCAGTACTTC
TRBJ2-7 TRBV6-6 NA NA CASSYEGFYEQYF TGTGCCAGCAGTTACGAGGGTTTCTACGAGCAGTACTTC
TRBJ2-7 TRBV14 NA TRBD1 CASSLGQGAVYEQYF TGTGCCAGCAGCCTGGGACAGGGGGCGGTCTACGAGCAGTACTTC
TRBJ2-4 TRBV7-2 NA TRBD1 CASSPPGQGRNIQYF TGTGCCAGCAGCCCCCCGGGACAGGGGCGAAACATTCAGTACTTC
TRBJ1-4 TRBV5-1 once NA CASSLSGDSRNEKLFF TGCGCCAGCAGCTTGTCCGGAGACAGTCGTAATGAAAAACTGTTTTTT
TRBJ1-2 TRBV29-1 NA TRBD1 CSGGTVDGYTF TGCAGCGGTGGGACAGTCGATGGCTACACCTTC
TRBJ2-7 TRBV27 NA TRBD2 CASRLFGTASGSWEQYF TGTGCCAGCAGGTTGTTTGGGACGGCTAGCGGGAGTTGGGAGCAGTACTTC
TRBJ2-7 TRBV2 NA TRBD2 CASTLSGSYNEQYF TGTGCCAGCACCCTTAGCGGGAGTTATAACGAGCAGTACTTC
TRBJ2-3 TRBV5-1 once TRBD2 CASMDSGTMDTQYF TGCGCCAGCATGGATAGCGGGACGATGGATACGCAGTATTTT
TRBJ1-5 TRBV27 NA NA CASSSSRGNQPQHF TGTGCCAGCAGTTCATCCCGGGGCAATCAGCCCCAGCATTTT
TRBJ1-5 TRBV15 NA TRBD1 CATSSRTGIPGNQPQHF TGTGCCACCAGCTCCCGGACAGGAATACCTGGGAATCAGCCCCAGCATTTT
TRBJ2-2 TRBV7-9 NA NA CASSTPRAGELFF TGTGCCAGCAGCACCCCGCGGGCCGGGGAGCTGTTTTTT
TRBJ2-5 TRBV30 NA NA CAWSREEETQYF TGTGCCTGGAGCCGGGAAGAGGAGACCCAGTACTTC
TRBJ1-2 TRBV7-2 NA TRBD1 CASSPGTGDYGYTF TGTGCCAGCAGCCCCGGGACAGGGGACTATGGCTACACCTTC
TRBJ2-7 TRBV2 NA TRBD1 CASSPTGFYEQYF TGTGCCAGCAGCCCGACAGGGTTTTACGAGCAGTACTTC
TRBJ2-1 TRBV27 NA TRBD2 CASSLGGRYRDEQFF TGTGCCAGCAGTTTGGGAGGGAGGTATAGGGATGAGCAGTTCTTC
TRBJ2-7 TRBV5-1 NA TRBD1 CASSLSRRGYEQYF TGCGCCAGCAGCTTGTCCCGCAGGGGGTACGAGCAGTACTTC
TRBJ2-1 TRBV7-6 NA TRBD2 CASSLFPPAGLDYNEQFF TGTGCCAGCAGCTTATTCCCCCCAGCGGGACTTGATTACAATGAGCAGTTCTTC
TRBJ2-1 TRBV28 NA TRBD2 CASTWTSGRAQGNEQFF TGTGCCAGCACCTGGACTAGCGGGAGGGCCCAGGGGAATGAGCAGTTCTTC
TRBJ2-6 TRBV10-3 NA NA CAIMVRQGPANVLTF TGTGCCATCATGGTACGGCAGGGGCCGGCCAACGTCCTGACTTTC
TRBJ2-1 TRBV9 NA TRBD2 CASGETSGRNNEQFF TGTGCCAGCGGAGAGACTAGCGGGAGGAACAATGAGCAGTTCTTC
TRBJ1-6 TRBV30 NA TRBD1 CAWMDRDSPLHF TGTGCCTGGATGGACAGGGATTCACCCCTCCACTTT
TRBJ2-7 TRBV4-2 NA NA CASSQVPGGGAYEQYF TGTGCCAGCAGCCAAGTCCCCGGGGGTGGGGCCTACGAGCAGTACTTC
TRBJ2-2 TRBV10-3 NA NA CAITAGGSGTGELFF TGTGCCATCACCGCCGGGGGTAGTGGCACCGGGGAGCTGTTTTTT
TRBJ1-1 TRBV5-1 once TRBD1 CASTRDRVVAEAFF TGCGCCAGCACCCGGGACAGGGTGGTCGCTGAAGCTTTCTTT
TRBJ1-1 TRBV19 NA NA CASSIGGLTEAFF TGTGCCAGTAGTATAGGAGGGTTGACTGAAGCTTTCTTT
TRBJ2-7 TRBV11-2 NA NA CASSLELPYYEQYF TGTGCCAGCAGCTTAGAACTACCTTACTACGAGCAGTACTTC
TRBJ2-1 TRBV12-5 NA NA CASGPAVNEQFF TGTGCTAGTGGCCCTGCGGTAAATGAGCAGTTCTTC
TRBJ2-5 TRBV5-5 NA NA CASSLMTAQETQYF TGTGCCAGCAGCTTGATGACAGCACAAGAGACCCAGTACTTC
TRBJ1-1 TRBV4-3 NA NA CASSQDLRGGGTEAFF TGCGCCAGCAGCCAAGATCTGAGAGGGGGTGGTACTGAAGCTTTCTTT
TRBJ2-1 TRBV19 NA NA CASSIVTPGGLYNEQFF TGTGCCAGTAGTATAGTAACTCCTGGGGGACTCTACAATGAGCAGTTCTTC
TRBJ2-7 TRBV11-2 NA NA CASSLVRGMTYEQYF TGTGCCAGCAGCTTAGTGCGGGGAATGACCTACGAGCAGTACTTC
TRBJ1-3 TRBV7-6 NA NA CASSLAGASGNTIYF TGTGCCAGCAGCTTAGCAGGGGCATCTGGAAACACCATATATTTT
TRBJ2-7 TRBV19 NA TRBD2 CASRIAGAFSYEQYF TGTGCCAGTAGGATAGCGGGAGCTTTCTCCTACGAGCAGTACTTC